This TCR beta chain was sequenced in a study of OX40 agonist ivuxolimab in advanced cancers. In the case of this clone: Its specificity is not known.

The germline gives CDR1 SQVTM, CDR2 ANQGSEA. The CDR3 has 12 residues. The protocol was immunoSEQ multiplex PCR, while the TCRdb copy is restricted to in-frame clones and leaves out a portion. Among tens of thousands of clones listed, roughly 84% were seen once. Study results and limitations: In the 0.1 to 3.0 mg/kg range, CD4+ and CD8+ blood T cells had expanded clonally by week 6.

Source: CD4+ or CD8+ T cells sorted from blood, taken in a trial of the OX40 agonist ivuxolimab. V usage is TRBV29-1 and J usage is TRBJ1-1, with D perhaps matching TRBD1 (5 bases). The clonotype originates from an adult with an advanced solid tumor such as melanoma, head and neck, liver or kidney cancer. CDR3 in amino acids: CTYLGGGTEAFF. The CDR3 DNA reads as TGCACATATCTCGGGGGGGGCACTGAAGCTTTCTTT.